The 8 T cell receptor beta chains below come from one sample, sequenced in a study of blood T cell repertoires in COVID-19. Method: immunoSEQ multiplex PCR; TCRdb's copy keeps in-frame clones and lacks some. The sample lists over 200,000 clones, around 88% occurring once. The specimen was PBMCs or T cells enriched from blood (not recorded which). These receptors all stem from a middle-aged woman with acute COVID-19.

V gene TRBV19 combines with J gene TRBJ1-5, with D possibly TRBD1 on 6 matching bases. Between the trimmed V and J ends, which lost 1 base and 3 bases, there was a span of 13 bases. Germline V gene lookup returns CDR1 LNHDA and CDR2 SQIVND (reference sequence). The CDR3 has 16 amino acids. In nucleotides, the CDR3 is TGTGCCAGTAGTATAGTGCGGGGGGCGTACAATCAGCCCCAGCATTTT. This gives the protein CASSIVRGAYNQPQHF.

The chain combines TRBV3-1 (or the pseudogene TRBV3-2) with TRBJ2-5; the match to TRBD2 covers 8 bases. In germline, CDR1 is LGHDT, CDR2 YNNKEL (reference sequence). V lost 8 bases to trimming and J lost 5 bases; unmatched junction nucleotides: 10. This CDR3 contains 14 residues. The CDR3: CASYLRGGVETQYF. CDR3 in DNA: TGTGCCAGCTATCTCCGGGGGGGCGTGGAGACCCAGTACTTC.

The rearrangement links TRBV5-1 to TRBJ2-2; 10 bases are shared with TRBD1. CDR1 SGHRS and CDR2 YFSETQ come from the germline V gene. The V gene end was trimmed by 0 bases and the J gene end by 0 bases; junction bases not matched to a gene: 2. This CDR3 spans 17 amino acids. CDR3 sequence: CASSLAGTGANTGELFF. The CDR3 region has the DNA TGCGCCAGCAGCTTGGCCGGGACAGGGGCGAACACCGGGGAGCTGTTTTTT.

The chain is built from TRBV4-1 and TRBJ2-1; TRBD2 aligns across 7 bases. V shed 3 bases and J 8 bases; nucleotides not matched to a gene: 10. The CDR3 loop spans 15 amino acids. CDR1 is MGHRA, CDR2 YSYEKL, per germline. Here the CDR3 reads CASSHLGGNGYEQFF. The CDR3 DNA is TGCGCCAGCAGCCACCTGGGGGGGAATGGCTATGAGCAGTTCTTC.

This chain links TRBV2 with TRBJ2-5, with 9 bases aligning to TRBD1. Germline CDR1 SNHLY, CDR2 FYNNEI. After removal of 6 bases from V and 3 bases from J, the junction contained 11 bases not matched to a gene. The CDR3 runs 16 residues. In nucleotides, the CDR3 is TGTGCCAGCAGCGAGGGGACAGGGAGAAGTAAAGAGACCCAGTACTTC. Residues: CASSEGTGRSKETQYF.

The CDR3 DNA reads TGTGCCAGCGCCGGGCGGGGAGCCTACGAGCAGTACGTC. Its translation is CASAGRGAYEQYV. J is TRBJ2-7 and V is TRBV5-5, with D possibly being TRBD2 (6 bases). Germline CDR1 is SGHKS and CDR2 is YYEKEE (reference sequence). This CDR3 region has 13 residues. V lost 7 bases to trimming and J lost 2 bases, with 13 bases between them.

The chain links TRBV7-2 to TRBJ1-3, with 11 positions matching TRBD1. The length of the CDR3 is 17 residues. CDR1 is SGHTA and CDR2 is FQGNSA in the germline V gene. J lost 3 bases, V lost 3 bases, and 7 bases had no gene match. CDR3 amino acids: CASSLTGTGGSGNTIYF. The CDR3 DNA reads TGTGCCAGCAGCTTGACCGGGACAGGGGGAAGTGGAAACACCATATATTTT.

This rearrangement joins TRBV4-2 to TRBJ1-4; 8 bases match TRBD1. CDR3 length equals 16 residues. Germline assignment: CDR1 LGHNA and CDR2 YNFKEQ. V shed 0 bases and J 7 bases; nucleotides not matched to a gene: 7. CDR3 sequence (DNA): TGTGCCAGCAGCCAAGACCCAGGGGGCGACGGTGAAAAACTGTTTTTT. The encoded protein is CASSQDPGGDGEKLFF.